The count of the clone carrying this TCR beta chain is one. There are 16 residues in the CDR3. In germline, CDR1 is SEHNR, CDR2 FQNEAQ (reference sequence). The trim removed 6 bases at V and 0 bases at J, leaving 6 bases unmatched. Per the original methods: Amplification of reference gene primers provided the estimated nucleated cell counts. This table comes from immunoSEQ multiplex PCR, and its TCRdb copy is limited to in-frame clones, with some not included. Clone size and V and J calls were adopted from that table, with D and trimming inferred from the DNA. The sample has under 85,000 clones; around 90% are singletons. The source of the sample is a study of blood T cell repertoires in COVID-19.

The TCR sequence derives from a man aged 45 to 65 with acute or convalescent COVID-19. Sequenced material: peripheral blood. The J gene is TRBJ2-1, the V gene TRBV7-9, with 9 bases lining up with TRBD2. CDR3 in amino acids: CASSRTSATSYNEQFF. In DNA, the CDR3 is TGTGCCAGCAGTCGGACTAGCGCTACCTCCTACAATGAGCAGTTCTTC.